This entry is about one TCR beta chain. Antigen unknown. Sorting of CD4+ cells into CD25+CD127- cells was carried out for roughly 5 patients. Peripheral blood and lesional scalp punch biopsies came from alopecia areata patients. The CDR3 covers 15 residues. Germline V lookup: CDR1 KGHSH, CDR2 LQKENI. The V segment lost 4 bases and the J segment 8 bases; nucleotides outside the gene matches: 11. This record belongs to a study of CD8+ T cells in alopecia areata. General study points: Besides other cells, scalp samples also yield sequences of resident alphabeta T cells from normal skin. Lesional scalp displayed greater clonality than normal scalp, most notably in alopecia totalis/universalis.

RNA extraction was followed by reverse transcription into cDNA, which acted as the sequencing template. Repertoires were generated with immunoSEQ multiplex PCR, while TCRdb's copy carries only in-frame clones and drops some. The profile shows 35,000 or so clones, 45% to 70% of them singletons. This TCR came from a human donor with alopecia areata. The J gene is TRBJ2-1, the V gene TRBV18; 7 bases are shared with TRBD2. Material: CD4+ Tregs sorted from blood. The DNA of the CDR3 is TGTGCCAGCTCACTCCTAGGGAGGGTGGGCGATGAGCAGTTCTTC. Its translation: CASSLLGRVGDEQFF.